This entry lists 20 T cell receptor beta chains sequenced from one sample in a study of regulatory T cells in long-lasting Graves disease. The time point here: newly diagnosed GD, antithyroid drugs for less than 3 months. PBMCs provided the RNA from which the TCR library was made. iRepertoire HTBI primers and Arm-PCR of CDR3 regions built TCR beta libraries. From the multiplex PCR reads, TCRdb called clonotypes with MiXCR, one entry per CDR3 protein. The data contain hundreds of thousands of distinct CDR3 sequences, roughly 15% of them singletons. This sample also belongs to another study, concerning T cells in Graves' hyperthyroidism and ophthalmopathy.

The sequences come from peripheral blood mononuclear cells (PBMCs), collected at new diagnosis, from a patient treated with antithyroid drugs. The receptors here all came from a woman between 40 and 65 years old with Graves disease.

As to this clonotype: Because it lacks the conserved phenylalanine or tryptophan at the end, this CDR3 is likely a read error. The chain uses TRBV7-2 and TRBJ1-2; 7 nucleotides agree with TRBD1. Trimming at V came to 5 bases and at J to 3 bases, leaving 9 bases not matched to a gene. This CDR3 region has 15 residues. Germline values: CDR1 SGHTA, CDR2 FQGNSA. CDR3 in DNA: TGTGCCAGCAGCACCGAGACAGGGATTTACTATGGCTACACCCTC. Amino acids: CASSTETGIYYGYTL.

This clonotype has a handful of counts. This chain joins TRBV30 and TRBJ1-4; D not resolved. Germline CDR1 and CDR2: GTSNPN and SVGIG (reference sequence). V was trimmed by 0 bases and J by 3 bases, leaving 11 bases between them. The CDR3 is 15 residues long. In DNA, the CDR3 is TGTGCCTGGAGTGTCGGGCAGAGCCCTAATGAAAAACTGTTTTTT. Amino acids: CAWSVGQSPNEKLFF.

In this sample, this clonotype turned up many times. The chain carries TRBV20-1 and TRBJ1-2; D possibly corresponds to TRBD1 (5 bases). Germline values: CDR1 DFQATT, CDR2 SNEGSKA (reference sequence). This CDR3 has 14 amino acids. Trimming took 0 bases from V and 2 from J, leaving 10 bases between them. The CDR3 nucleotides read TGCAGTGCTAGAGATCAGGGCAGAAACTATGGCTACACCTTC. This sequence encodes CSARDQGRNYGYTF.

This clonotype was observed many times. The V and J genes are TRBV20-1 and TRBJ2-7; TRBD2 agrees at 8 bases. Trimming removed 0 bases from V and 0 bases from J; junction bases left unmatched: 10. Germline CDR1 and CDR2: DFQATT and SNEGSKA (reference sequence). The CDR3 runs to 17 residues. The CDR3 sequence: CSARDMPRSGSSYEQYF. The CDR3 nucleotides are TGCAGTGCTAGAGATATGCCTCGGAGCGGGAGCTCCTACGAGCAGTACTTC.

The chain joins TRBV19 to TRBJ2-7; TRBD1 or TRBD2 may be the D gene (6 bases each). CDR1 is LNHDA and CDR2 is SQIVND in the germline V gene (reference sequence). The V and J ends lost 1 base and 1 base respectively, with 14 bases between them. There are 16 residues in the CDR3. CDR3 loop: CASSIGGGLLSYEQYF. In DNA form, the CDR3 reads TGTGCCAGTAGTATAGGTGGGGGGCTGTTATCCTACGAGCAGTACTTC.

The V and J genes are TRBV20-1 and TRBJ2-3; either TRBD1 or TRBD2 may fit D (6 bases each). Germline CDR1 is DFQATT and CDR2 is SNEGSKA (reference sequence). V was pared by 2 bases and J by 3 bases, with 15 bases between. The CDR3 runs 15 residues. CDR3: CSARNRGQSTDTQYF. The CDR3 DNA reads TGCAGTGCTAGAAACCGGGGGCAGTCGACAGATACGCAGTATTTT.

This clonotype was recorded many times. The chain carries TRBV5-4 and TRBJ2-7; a possible D gene is TRBD2 (6 bases). Per germline, CDR1 SGHNT and CDR2 YYREEE (reference sequence). V lost 4 bases, J lost 5 bases, and 10 bases lay in between. CDR3 length: 12 amino acids. The CDR3 spells CASSETSNEQYF. CDR3 nucleotide sequence: TGTGCCAGCAGCGAAACTAGCAACGAGCAGTACTTC.

This sequence joins TRBV20-1 and TRBJ2-1, with 8 bases aligning to TRBD1. Germline V lookup: CDR1 DFQATT, CDR2 SNEGSKA (reference sequence). V dropped 6 bases and J dropped 3; count of bases not matched to a gene: 10. The CDR3 is 15 amino acids. The CDR3 DNA reads TGCAGTGCGACCAACCGGGACAGGAACTACAATGAGCAGTTCTTC. It translates to CSATNRDRNYNEQFF.

This clonotype was counted only a few times. The chain joins TRBV6-1 to TRBJ1-5; D is ambiguous. Germline values: CDR1 MNHNS, CDR2 SASEGT. V was pared by 1 base and J by 4 bases, with 8 bases between. The CDR3 covers 14 residues. This CDR3 is CASSEGEGNQPQHF. The CDR3 DNA follows: TGTGCCAGCAGTGAAGGGGAGGGAAATCAGCCCCAGCATTTT.

As to this clonotype: This may be a read error: a much more frequent sequence differs by one nucleotide. The chain links TRBV3-1 to TRBJ1-2; D may be TRBD1 (6 bases). Germline loops: CDR1 LGHDT, CDR2 YNNKEL (reference sequence). The CDR3 runs 13 residues. V was trimmed by 4 bases and J by 5 bases, leaving 11 bases between them. CDR3 region: CASSRMGQYGYTF. As DNA, the CDR3 is TGTGCCAGCAGCCGAATGGGACAATATGGCTACACCTTC. Supplemented by reference TRBV3-1 and TRBJ1-2, the full variable domain reads DTAVSQTPKYLVTQMGNDKSIKCEQNLGHDTMYWYKQDSKKFLKIMFSYNNKELIINETVPNRFSPKSPDKAHLNLHINSLELGDSAVYFCASSRMGQYGYTFGSGTRLTVV.

This chain links TRBV7-2 with TRBJ1-5; D is unclear. Trimming took 0 bases from V and 7 from J, leaving 13 bases between them. The length of the CDR3 is 15 residues. Germline loops: CDR1 SGHTA, CDR2 FQGNSA. The CDR3 spells CASSLAISGTQPQHF. The CDR3 nucleotides read TGTGCCAGCAGCTTAGCTATCTCAGGTACCCAGCCCCAGCATTTT.

This clonotype was detected a few times. V and J are TRBV5-1 and TRBJ1-1; TRBD1 agrees at 7 bases. CDR1 and CDR2 (germline): SGHRS, YFSETQ. The CDR3 loop spans 14 amino acids. J was trimmed by 5 bases and V by 3 bases; bases with no gene match: 7. CDR3 nucleotides: TGCGCCAGCAGCTCGGGACAGCTTGGAACTGAAGCTTTCTTT. This translates into CASSSGQLGTEAFF.

This clonotype was detected many times. The rearrangement links TRBV9 to TRBJ2-3, with D possibly TRBD1 on 5 matching bases. V shed 0 bases and J shed 6 bases, with 14 bases lying between them. The germline CDR1 and CDR2 sequences are SGDLS and YYNGEE. The length of the CDR3 is 15 residues. The DNA of the CDR3 is TGTGCCAGCAGCGTAGCTCTGGCAGGGTGGGATACGCAGTATTTT. This encodes CASSVALAGWDTQYF.

The V gene is TRBV29-1, the J gene TRBJ1-1; possible D gene TRBD1, 5 bases. There are 14 residues in the CDR3. Germline CDR1 is SQVTM and CDR2 is ANQGSEA. V was trimmed by 6 bases and J by 1 base, leaving 15 bases between them. This CDR3 reads CSVATGTGNTEAFF. The CDR3 DNA sequence: TGCAGCGTAGCGACCGGGACGGGGAACACTGAAGCTTTCTTT.

The J gene is TRBJ2-3, the V gene TRBV11-2; 7 nucleotides match TRBD2. The germline CDR1 and CDR2 sequences are SGHAT and FQNNGV. This CDR3 spans 16 amino acids. The trim removed 6 bases at V and 0 bases at J, leaving 9 bases unmatched. CDR3 DNA sequence: TGTGCCAGCAGGGGGACTGGGCGGGGGAGCACAGATACGCAGTATTTT. Translated: CASRGTGRGSTDTQYF.

The chain recombines TRBV5-4 with TRBJ2-5; D might be TRBD1 or TRBD2, each matching 5 bases. V dropped 1 base and J dropped 4 bases, with 8 bases sitting between them. CDR3 length: 13 amino acids. Per the germline V gene, CDR1 is SGHNT and CDR2 is YYREEE (reference sequence). The CDR3 protein is CASSLIGGETQYF. The CDR3 bases are TGTGCCAGCAGCTTGATTGGGGGAGAGACCCAGTACTTC.

The chain couples TRBV24-1 to TRBJ1-6, with TRBD1 as a possible D gene (5 bases). V was shortened by 10 bases and J by 5 bases, with 11 bases between the two germline ends. Germline V gene data show CDR1 as KGHDR and CDR2 as SFDVKD. The CDR3 consists of 13 residues. CDR3 bases: TGTGCCACATCCGGGACGGATAATTCACCCCTCCACTTT. It yields the protein CATSGTDNSPLHF.

This clonotype was counted at least ten times. This rearrangement joins TRBV27 to TRBJ1-3, with D perhaps TRBD1 (5 bases). Trimming stripped 7 bases from V and 0 bases from J, with 7 bases between. The CDR3 extends over 13 amino acids. The V gene's germline CDR1 is MNHEY and CDR2 SMNVEV (reference sequence). The chain's CDR3 is CASKDSSGNTIYF. The CDR3 nucleotides are TGTGCCAGCAAAGACAGCTCTGGAAACACCATATATTTT.

There are many counts of this clonotype. The V call is TRBV6-2 or TRBV6-3, the J call TRBJ1-1; D ambiguous. V lost 0 bases and J lost 3, with 8 bases in between. The length of the CDR3 is 14 residues. Germline CDR1 and CDR2: MNHEY and SVGEGT. CDR3 coding DNA: TGTGCCAGCAGTTACTCGGCTGGGTACACTGAAGCTTTCTTT. Translation: CASSYSAGYTEAFF.

The V call is TRBV7-9, the J call TRBJ2-3; D remains unclear. Trimming shortened V by 1 base and J by 1 base, and 15 bases separated the two germline ends. The CDR3 length is 17 residues. The germline CDR1 and CDR2 sequences are SEHNR and FQNEAQ (reference sequence). The CDR3 is CASSLGVGSSGTDTQYF. As DNA, the CDR3 is TGTGCCAGCAGCTTAGGAGTCGGCTCTTCGGGCACAGATACGCAGTATTTT.